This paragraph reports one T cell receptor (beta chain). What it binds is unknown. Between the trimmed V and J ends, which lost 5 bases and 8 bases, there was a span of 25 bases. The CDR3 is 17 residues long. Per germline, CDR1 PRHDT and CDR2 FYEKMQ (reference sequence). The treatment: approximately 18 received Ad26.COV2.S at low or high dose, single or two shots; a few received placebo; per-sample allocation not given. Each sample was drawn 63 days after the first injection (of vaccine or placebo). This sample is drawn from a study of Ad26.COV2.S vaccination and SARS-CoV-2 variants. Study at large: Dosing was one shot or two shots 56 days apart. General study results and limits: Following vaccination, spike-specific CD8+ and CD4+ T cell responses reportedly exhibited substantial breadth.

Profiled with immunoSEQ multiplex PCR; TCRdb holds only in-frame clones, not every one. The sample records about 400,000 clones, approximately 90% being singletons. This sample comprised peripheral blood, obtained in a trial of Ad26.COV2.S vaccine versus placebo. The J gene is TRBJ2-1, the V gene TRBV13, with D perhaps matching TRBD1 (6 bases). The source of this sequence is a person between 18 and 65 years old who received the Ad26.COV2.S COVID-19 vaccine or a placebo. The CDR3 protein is CASSNYPRQGKGDEQFF. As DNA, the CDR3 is TGTGCCAGCAGCAACTACCCCCGGCAGGGGAAGGGGGATGAGCAGTTCTTC.